The 6 T cell receptor beta chains below all came from one sample that was sequenced in a study of blood T cell repertoires in COVID-19. Measured with immunoSEQ multiplex PCR; TCRdb has only the in-frame clones, and not every one. This sample carries around 200,000 clones, around 83% of them seen once, and the ten largest clones take about 9%. The specimen was peripheral blood. These receptors originate from a man aged 35 to 55 with active or convalescent COVID-19.

The chain carries TRBV30 and TRBJ1-2; the D gene is possibly TRBD1 (6 bases). The V end was cut by 4 bases, the J end by 2 bases, with 11 bases between. The CDR3 extends over 13 amino acids. CDR1 is GTSNPN, CDR2 SVGIG, per germline (reference sequence). CDR3 in amino acids: CAWKWQGNYGYTF. CDR3 bases: TGTGCCTGGAAGTGGCAGGGGAACTATGGCTACACCTTC.

The genes are TRBV7-3 and TRBJ2-5; 8 bases are a match to TRBD2. CDR3 size: 15 residues. Germline V gene data show CDR1 as SGHTA and CDR2 as FQGTGA. The junction had 7 bases not matched to a gene; V was cut back by 4 bases and J by 3 bases. The CDR3: CASSWTGTRKETQYF. The CDR3 bases are TGTGCCAGCAGCTGGACCGGGACTAGAAAAGAGACCCAGTACTTC.

The J gene is TRBJ1-1, the V gene TRBV9; no clear D gene. The CDR3 has 13 residues. Trimming removed 0 bases from V and 4 bases from J, with 7 bases in between. The germline V gene encodes CDR1 SGDLS and CDR2 YYNGEE. DNA of the CDR3: TGTGCCAGCAGCGTAGAACGGGTCACTGAAGCTTTCTTT. This encodes CASSVERVTEAFF.

A single count supports this clone. The rearrangement joins TRBV15 to TRBJ1-5; D call uncertain. The CDR3 sequence is 16 residues long. Germline V gene lookup returns CDR1 LNHNV and CDR2 YYDKDF (reference sequence). The V end lost 3 bases, the J end lost 2 bases, and 14 bases lay between the germline ends. The CDR3 loop reads CATSSPSFLGNQPQHF. The CDR3 coding sequence is TGTGCCACCAGCAGTCCGTCCTTCCTCGGCAATCAGCCCCAGCATTTT.

The chain is built from TRBV12-3 or TRBV12-4 and TRBJ2-7; weak D call: TRBD1 (6 bases). With 6 bases removed from V and 4 bases from J, the gap between germline ends came to 10 bases. This CDR3 spans 12 amino acids. This CDR3 is CASRIQGYEQYF. CDR3 nucleotide sequence: TGTGCCAGCAGAATACAGGGATACGAGCAGTACTTC.

V gene TRBV6-5 combines with J gene TRBJ1-1; the D gene is possibly TRBD1 (5 bases). Trimming shortened V by 4 bases and J by 3 bases, and 12 bases separated the two germline ends. The CDR3 runs 14 residues. Germline CDR1 MNHEY, CDR2 SVGAGI. This CDR3 is CASSWQVGDTEAFF. Here the CDR3 DNA reads TGTGCCAGCAGTTGGCAGGTAGGGGACACTGAAGCTTTCTTT.